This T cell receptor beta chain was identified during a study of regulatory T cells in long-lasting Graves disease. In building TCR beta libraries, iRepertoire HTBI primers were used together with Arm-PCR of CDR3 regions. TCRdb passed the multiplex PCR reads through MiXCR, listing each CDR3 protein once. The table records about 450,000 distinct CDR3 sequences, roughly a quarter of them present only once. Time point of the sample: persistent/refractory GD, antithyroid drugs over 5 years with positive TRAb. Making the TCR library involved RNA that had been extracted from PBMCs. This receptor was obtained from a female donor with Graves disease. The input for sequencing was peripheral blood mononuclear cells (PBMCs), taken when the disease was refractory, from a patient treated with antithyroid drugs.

CDR3 sequence (DNA): TGTGCCAGCTCACCACCGGGACAGGGCGGTGGCTACACCTTC. Its translation: CASSPPGQGGGYTF. This rearrangement joins TRBV18 to TRBJ1-2; 9 nucleotides agree with TRBD1. This CDR3 has 14 amino acids. Per germline, CDR1 KGHSH and CDR2 LQKENI. The V gene end was trimmed by 0 bases and the J gene end by 7 bases; junction bases not matched to a gene: 3.